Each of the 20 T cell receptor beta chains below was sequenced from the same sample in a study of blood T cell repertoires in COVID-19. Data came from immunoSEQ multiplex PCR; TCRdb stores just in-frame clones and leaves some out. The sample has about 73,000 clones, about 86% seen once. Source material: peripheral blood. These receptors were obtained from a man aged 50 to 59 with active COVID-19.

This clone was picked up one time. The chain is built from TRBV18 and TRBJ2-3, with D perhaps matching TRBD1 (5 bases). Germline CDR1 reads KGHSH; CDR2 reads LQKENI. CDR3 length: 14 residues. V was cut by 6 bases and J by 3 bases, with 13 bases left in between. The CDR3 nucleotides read TGTGCCAGCTCGATTGGGGCGGCAACAGATACGCAGTATTTT. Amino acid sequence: CASSIGAATDTQYF.

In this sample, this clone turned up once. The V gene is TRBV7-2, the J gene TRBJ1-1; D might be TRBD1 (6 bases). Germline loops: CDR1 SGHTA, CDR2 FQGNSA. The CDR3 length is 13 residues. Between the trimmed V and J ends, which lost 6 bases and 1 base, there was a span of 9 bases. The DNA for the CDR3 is TGTGCCAGCAGTTCGGGACAGAACACTGAAGCTTTCTTT. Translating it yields CASSSGQNTEAFF.

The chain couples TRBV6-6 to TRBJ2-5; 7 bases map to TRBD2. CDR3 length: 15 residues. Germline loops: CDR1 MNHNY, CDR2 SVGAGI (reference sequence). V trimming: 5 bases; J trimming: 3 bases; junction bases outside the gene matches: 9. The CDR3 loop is CASSPPASGKETQYF. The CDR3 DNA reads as TGTGCCAGCAGTCCCCCAGCTAGCGGTAAAGAGACCCAGTACTTC.

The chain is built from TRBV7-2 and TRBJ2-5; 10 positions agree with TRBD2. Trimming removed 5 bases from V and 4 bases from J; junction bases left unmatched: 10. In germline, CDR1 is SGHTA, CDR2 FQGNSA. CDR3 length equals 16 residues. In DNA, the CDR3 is TGTGCCAGCAGCGATCAGCGGGAGGGGAGGGGAGAGACCCAGTACTTC. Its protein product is CASSDQREGRGETQYF.

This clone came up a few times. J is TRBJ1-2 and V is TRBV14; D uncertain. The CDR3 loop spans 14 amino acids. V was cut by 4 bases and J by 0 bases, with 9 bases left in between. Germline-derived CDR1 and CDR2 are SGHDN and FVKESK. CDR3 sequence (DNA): TGTGCCAGCAGCCGGCTTTCCGCTAACTATGGCTACACCTTC. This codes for CASSRLSANYGYTF.

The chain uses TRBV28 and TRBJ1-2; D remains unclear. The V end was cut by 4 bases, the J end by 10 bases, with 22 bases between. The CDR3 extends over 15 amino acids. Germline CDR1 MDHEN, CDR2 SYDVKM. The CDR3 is CASSSPMRADRVYTF. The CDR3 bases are TGTGCCAGCAGTTCTCCCATGAGGGCCGATAGAGTCTACACCTTC.

Here the CDR3 reads CASRAGGALWQYF. The CDR3, as DNA: TGTGCCAGCAGGGCAGGGGGCGCATTGTGGCAGTACTTC. The J gene is TRBJ2-7, the V gene TRBV2; 8 bases fit TRBD1. This CDR3 is built from 13 residues. V dropped 6 bases and J dropped 9; count of bases not matched to a gene: 10. Germline loops: CDR1 SNHLY, CDR2 FYNNEI.

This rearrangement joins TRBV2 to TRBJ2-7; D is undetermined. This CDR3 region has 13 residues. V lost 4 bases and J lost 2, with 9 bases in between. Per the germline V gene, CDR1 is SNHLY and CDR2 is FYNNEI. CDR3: CASSAIATYEQYF. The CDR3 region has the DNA TGTGCCAGCAGTGCAATAGCCACCTACGAGCAGTACTTC.

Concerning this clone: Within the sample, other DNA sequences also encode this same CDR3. The DNA of the CDR3 is TGTGCCAGTCGGACAGGGGGCGCAGATACGCAGTATTTT. It specifies CASRTGGADTQYF. The chain combines TRBV19 with TRBJ2-3; 11 bases align to TRBD1. Losses at the gene ends were 8 bases for V and 4 bases for J; bases not matched to a gene: 2. The CDR3 loop spans 13 amino acids. Germline assignment: CDR1 LNHDA and CDR2 SQIVND (reference sequence).

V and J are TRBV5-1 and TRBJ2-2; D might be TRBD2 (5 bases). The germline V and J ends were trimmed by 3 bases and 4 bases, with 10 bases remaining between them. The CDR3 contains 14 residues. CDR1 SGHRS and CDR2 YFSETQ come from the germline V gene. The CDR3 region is CASSWAEGTGELFF. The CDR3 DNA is TGCGCCAGCAGCTGGGCCGAGGGCACCGGGGAGCTGTTTTTT.

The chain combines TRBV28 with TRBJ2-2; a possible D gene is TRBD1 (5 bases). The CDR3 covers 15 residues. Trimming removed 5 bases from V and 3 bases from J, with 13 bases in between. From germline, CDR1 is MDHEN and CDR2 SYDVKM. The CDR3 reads CASSLSDSYTGELFF. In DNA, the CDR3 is TGTGCCAGCAGTCTCTCAGACAGTTACACCGGGGAGCTGTTTTTT.

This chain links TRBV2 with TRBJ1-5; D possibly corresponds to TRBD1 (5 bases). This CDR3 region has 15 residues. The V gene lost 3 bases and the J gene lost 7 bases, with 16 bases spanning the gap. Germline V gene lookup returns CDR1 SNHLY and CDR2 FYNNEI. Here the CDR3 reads CASSEEGSAGQPQHF. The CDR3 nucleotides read TGTGCCAGCAGTGAGGAGGGGTCGGCGGGACAGCCCCAGCATTTT.

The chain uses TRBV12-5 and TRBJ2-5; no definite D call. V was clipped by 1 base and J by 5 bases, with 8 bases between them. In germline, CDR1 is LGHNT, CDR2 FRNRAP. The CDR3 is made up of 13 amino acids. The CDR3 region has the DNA TGTGCTAGTGGTTTGGCCGTGGAGGAGACCCAGTACTTC. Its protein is CASGLAVEETQYF.

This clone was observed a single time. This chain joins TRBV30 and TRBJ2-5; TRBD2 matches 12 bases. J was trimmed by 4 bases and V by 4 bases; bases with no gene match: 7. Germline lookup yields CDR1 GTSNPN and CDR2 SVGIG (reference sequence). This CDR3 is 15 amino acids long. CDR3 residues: CAWNVLAGGGETQYF. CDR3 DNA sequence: TGTGCCTGGAATGTACTAGCGGGAGGTGGAGAGACCCAGTACTTC.

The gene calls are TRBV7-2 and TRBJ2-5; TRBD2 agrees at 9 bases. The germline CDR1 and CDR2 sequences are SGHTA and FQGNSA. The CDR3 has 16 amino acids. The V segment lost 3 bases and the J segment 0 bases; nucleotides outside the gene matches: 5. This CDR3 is CASSFNLAGHQETQYF. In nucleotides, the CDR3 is TGTGCCAGCAGCTTTAACCTAGCGGGACACCAAGAGACCCAGTACTTC.

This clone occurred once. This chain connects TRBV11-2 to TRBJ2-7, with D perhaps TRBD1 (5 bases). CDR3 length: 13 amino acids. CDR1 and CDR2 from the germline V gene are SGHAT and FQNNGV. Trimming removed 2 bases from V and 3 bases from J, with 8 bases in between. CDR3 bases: TGTGCCAGCAGCTTAAACAGGCGCTACGAGCAGTACTTC. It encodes CASSLNRRYEQYF. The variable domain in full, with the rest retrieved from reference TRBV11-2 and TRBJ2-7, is EAGVAQSPRYKIIEKRQSVAFWCNPISGHATLYWYQQILGQGPKLLIQFQNNGVVDDSQLPKDRFSAERLKGVDSTLKIQPAKLEDSAVYLCASSLNRRYEQYFGPGTRLTVT.

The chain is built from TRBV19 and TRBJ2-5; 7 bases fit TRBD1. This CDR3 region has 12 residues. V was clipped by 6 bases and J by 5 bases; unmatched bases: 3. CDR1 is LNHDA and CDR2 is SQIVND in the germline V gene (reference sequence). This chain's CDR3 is CASRSGGETQYF. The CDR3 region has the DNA TGTGCCAGTAGGTCAGGGGGTGAGACCCAGTACTTC.

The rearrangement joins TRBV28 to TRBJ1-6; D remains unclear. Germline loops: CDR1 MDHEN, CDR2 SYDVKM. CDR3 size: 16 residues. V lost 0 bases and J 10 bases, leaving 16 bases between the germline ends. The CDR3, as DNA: TGTGCCAGCAGTTTATGGCCCAGGAAATCCAGCTCACCCCTCCACTTT. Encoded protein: CASSLWPRKSSSPLHF.

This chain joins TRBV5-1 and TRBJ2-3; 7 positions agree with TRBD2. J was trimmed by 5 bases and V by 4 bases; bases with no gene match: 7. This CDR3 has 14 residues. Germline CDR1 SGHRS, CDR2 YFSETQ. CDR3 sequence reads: CASSLGLPEDTQYF. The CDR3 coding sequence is TGCGCCAGCAGCCTGGGACTACCGGAAGATACGCAGTATTTT.

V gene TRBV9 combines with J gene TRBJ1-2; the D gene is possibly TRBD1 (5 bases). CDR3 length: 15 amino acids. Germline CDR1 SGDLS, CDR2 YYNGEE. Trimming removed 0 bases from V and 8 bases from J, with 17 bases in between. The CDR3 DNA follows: TGTGCCAGCAGCGTAGAGAGGCCAGGGCTGAGCGGCTACACCTTC. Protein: CASSVERPGLSGYTF.